These T cell receptor beta chains were read from a single sample in a study of T cell responses to AZD1222 COVID-19 vaccine. Here immunoSEQ multiplex PCR was the method, and the copy in TCRdb shows in-frame clones only, minus some. The sample shows 100,000 to 150,000 clones, 80% to 95% of them seen only once. The source material was peripheral blood, sampled on day 0 of MenACWY control vaccination. The receptors originated from an adult in good health. CDR3s leave out the opening cysteine and the closing phenylalanine or tryptophan. Fields, in order: CDR3 protein, J gene, V gene.

CDR3aa: ASSETGWGNQPQH; j_gene: TRBJ1-5; v_gene: TRBV9
CDR3aa: ASSRDRGDEQF; j_gene: TRBJ2-1; v_gene: TRBV7-3
CDR3aa: ASSLVEYSNQPQH; j_gene: TRBJ1-5; v_gene: TRBV28
CDR3aa: ASVATINQPQH; j_gene: TRBJ1-5; v_gene: TRBV28
CDR3aa: ASSLGQTGELF; j_gene: TRBJ2-2; v_gene: TRBV5-1
CDR3aa: ARSHGAGGNDEQF; j_gene: TRBJ2-1; v_gene: TRBV6-4
CDR3aa: ASSSGAKEQY; j_gene: TRBJ2-7; v_gene: TRBV5-1
CDR3aa: ASSPGTHSGNTIY; j_gene: TRBJ1-3; v_gene: TRBV5-6
CDR3aa: ASSRTGDGGYT; j_gene: TRBJ1-2; v_gene: TRBV3-1/TRBV3-2
CDR3aa: ASRTSGYEQY; j_gene: TRBJ2-7; v_gene: TRBV28
CDR3aa: ASSRRTGEYSNQPQH; j_gene: TRBJ1-5; v_gene: TRBV21-1
CDR3aa: ASSPLRGDYTYEQY; j_gene: TRBJ2-7; v_gene: TRBV18
CDR3aa: ASSPLGGRPQPQH; j_gene: TRBJ1-5; v_gene: TRBV27
CDR3aa: ASSVPGLETQY; j_gene: TRBJ2-5; v_gene: TRBV9
CDR3aa: ASSPGGEGWAF; j_gene: TRBJ1-1; v_gene: TRBV7-9
CDR3aa: ASSLAGDTDTQY; j_gene: TRBJ2-3; v_gene: TRBV27
CDR3aa: ATSDPGLATDTQY; j_gene: TRBJ2-3; v_gene: TRBV24-1
CDR3aa: ASSFREVTEAF; j_gene: TRBJ1-1; v_gene: TRBV7-2
CDR3aa: ASSGPGRADYGYT; j_gene: TRBJ1-2; v_gene: TRBV19
CDR3aa: AITGTGGIYT; j_gene: TRBJ1-2; v_gene: TRBV12-3/TRBV12-4
CDR3aa: ASSYSIYGVGQPQH; j_gene: TRBJ1-5; v_gene: TRBV6-2/TRBV6-3
CDR3aa: ASSPTPGGNQPQH; j_gene: TRBJ1-5; v_gene: TRBV18